This paragraph covers one T cell receptor (beta chain) sequence. This sample was included in a study of CD8+ T cells in alopecia areata. Between the trimmed V and J ends, which lost 3 bases and 3 bases, there was a span of 17 bases. CDR1 is GTSNPN and CDR2 is SVGIG in the germline V gene (reference sequence). This CDR3 is built from 15 residues. RNA, once extracted, was reverse transcribed into cDNA for use as the sequencing template. The method was immunoSEQ multiplex PCR; TCRdb's version includes in-frame clones alone and lacks a portion of them. The sample has roughly 100,000 clones; around 50% are singletons.

The sequencing input was CD4+ T cells sorted from blood. The sequence came from a human donor in good health. This chain joins TRBV30 and TRBJ1-1, with no clear D. CDR3 DNA sequence: TGTGCCTGGAGCTTTCCAGCGACATTGCACACTGAAGCTTTCTTT. Amino acids: CAWSFPATLHTEAFF.